Listed here is a single T cell receptor (beta chain). The antigen is unknown. The data were obtained in a study of cytomegalovirus exposure and HLA in healthy donors. Study background: Some 80 million unique TCR sequences came from HLA-typed donors in an early release. Points from the study as a whole: In a later analysis, the majority of CMV-associated beta chains seemingly showed HLA restriction. In an earlier analysis, productive rearrangement rates for most beta V segments clustered near 87% or 30%. Analysis was carried out at a later point, and it linked a missense DCLRE1C variant to TCR beta V- and J-gene trimming.

The PCR used 60 Vbeta and 13 Jbeta primers. Assay: immunoSEQ multiplex PCR; the TCRdb copy retains only in-frame clones and omits some. The sample contains about 99,000 clones, 65% to 85% of which appear only once. Germline V gene lookup returns CDR1 GTSNPN and CDR2 SVGIG (reference sequence). This CDR3 is built from 12 residues. Trimming took off 3 bases at V and 3 bases at J, with 8 bases between the two ends. Material for sequencing was PBMCs. This chain joins TRBV30 and TRBJ1-1; unclear D gene. The sequence was collected from a man aged 35 to 55 in good health and CMV-seronegative. The CDR3 loop reads CAWRPEDTEAFF. The CDR3, as DNA: TGTGCCTGGAGACCCGAGGACACTGAAGCTTTCTTT.